Below are 5 T cell receptor beta chains sequenced from a single sample in a study of beta chain features in type 1 diabetes. Findings and limits, study-wide: Shorter TCRB CDR3s, moderately but significantly so, were found in Type 1 diabetes patients in all four CD4+ subsets.

Expressed TCRB transcripts were sequenced because the isolated RNA had all been reverse transcribed beforehand. Clones were sequenced by immunoSEQ multiplex PCR, and TCRdb holds only the in-frame ones, with some missing. The sample consists of around 690,000 clones, approximately 13% of them appearing once. What these receptors recognize is not known. The sample taken for sequencing was naive CD4+ T cells from blood. The receptors stem from a man younger than 40 with type 1 diabetes.

This clone turned up a few times. The CDR3 sequence is CATRQGATQETQYF. The DNA for the CDR3 is TGTGCCACCCGACAGGGGGCTACTCAAGAGACCCAGTACTTC. The chain carries TRBV10-3 and TRBJ2-5, with TRBD1 matching over 10 bases. The germline gives CDR1 ENHRY, CDR2 SYGVKD. The CDR3 extends over 14 amino acids. Trimming at V came to 10 bases and at J to 2 bases, leaving 7 bases not matched to a gene.

The gene calls are TRBV11-3 and TRBJ2-1, with a possible D match to TRBD1 (6 bases). The V end lost 5 bases, the J end lost 5 bases, and 16 bases lay between the germline ends. This CDR3 has 15 amino acids. From germline, CDR1 is SGHNT and CDR2 YENEEA. DNA for the CDR3: TGTGCCAGCAGCCTAGGTTTAGACAGGCACAATGAGCAGTTCTTC. This encodes CASSLGLDRHNEQFF. Full variable domain (remainder filled in from reference TRBV11-3 and TRBJ2-1): EAGVVQSPRYKIIEKKQPVAFWCNPISGHNTLYWYLQNLGQGPELLIRYENEEAVDDSQLPKDRFSAERLKGVDSTLKIQPAELGDSAVYLCASSLGLDRHNEQFFGPGTRLTVL.

In this sample, this clone turned up a few times. CDR3: CAWNLGPYLYNEQFF. The CDR3 coding sequence is TGTGCCTGGAATCTCGGGCCCTACCTTTACAATGAGCAGTTCTTC. This rearrangement joins TRBV30 to TRBJ2-1, with no clear D. Germline V gene sequence: CDR1 GTSNPN, CDR2 SVGIG (reference sequence). CDR3 length equals 15 residues. Trimming cost V 4 bases and J 4 bases, with 17 bases left between them.

V gene TRBV7-2 combines with J gene TRBJ2-2, with 11 bases identical to TRBD2. The CDR3 consists of 15 residues. The V and J ends lost 6 bases and 6 bases, in that order; junction bases with no gene match: 6. Germline V gene sequence: CDR1 SGHTA, CDR2 FQGNSA. In nucleotides, the CDR3 is TGTGCCAGCAGGCCTACTAGCGGGGGTTCCGGGGAGCTGTTTTTT. This sequence encodes CASRPTSGGSGELFF.

This clone turned up a few times. The chain employs TRBV30 and TRBJ2-7; D is undetermined. The germline V and J ends were trimmed by 2 bases and 0 bases, with 17 bases remaining between them. The CDR3 length is 16 residues. Per germline, CDR1 GTSNPN and CDR2 SVGIG (reference sequence). CDR3 DNA sequence: TGTGCCTGGAGTCCCCGAGAGGAAGGAGTCTCCTACGAGCAGTACTTC. Its translation: CAWSPREEGVSYEQYF.